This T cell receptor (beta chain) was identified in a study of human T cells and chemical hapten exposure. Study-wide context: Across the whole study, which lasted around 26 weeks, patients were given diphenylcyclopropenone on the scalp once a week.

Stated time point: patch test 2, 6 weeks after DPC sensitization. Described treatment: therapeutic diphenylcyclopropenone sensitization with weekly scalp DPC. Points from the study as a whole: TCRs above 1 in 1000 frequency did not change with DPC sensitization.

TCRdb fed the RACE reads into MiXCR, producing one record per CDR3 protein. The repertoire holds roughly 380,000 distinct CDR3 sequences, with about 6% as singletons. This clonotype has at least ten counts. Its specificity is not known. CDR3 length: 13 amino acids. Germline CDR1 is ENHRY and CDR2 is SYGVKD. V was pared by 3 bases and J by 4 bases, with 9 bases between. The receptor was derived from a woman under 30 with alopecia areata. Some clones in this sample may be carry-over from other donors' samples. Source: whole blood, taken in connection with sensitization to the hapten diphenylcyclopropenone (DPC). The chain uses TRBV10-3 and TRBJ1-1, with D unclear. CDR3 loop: CAISDSRPTEAFF. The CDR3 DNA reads TGTGCCATCAGTGATTCGCGCCCCACTGAAGCTTTCTTT.